Sequencing of this TCR beta chain was carried out in a study of T-cell memory formation after mild COVID-19. Study background: Clusters were largely donor specific.

Germline assignment: CDR1 SEHNR and CDR2 FQNEAQ (reference sequence). Trimming shortened V by 3 bases and J by 6 bases, and 12 bases separated the two germline ends. This CDR3 contains 14 residues. TCRdb redid the calling of the 5' RACE reads with MiXCR, one entry per CDR3 protein. The sample holds hundreds of thousands of distinct CDR3 sequences, over 25% seen once. The sample comprised PBMCs or a T cell subset sorted from them (not recorded which). This chain connects TRBV7-9 to TRBJ2-1; tentatively, D is TRBD2 (6 bases). The sequence came from an adult woman who had mild COVID-19 (a few samples of this study predate the infection). Cell type and time point are not known. DNA for the CDR3: TGTGCCAGCAGCTTCCGTGGGGGGACCAATGAGCAGTTCTTC. It encodes CASSFRGGTNEQFF.